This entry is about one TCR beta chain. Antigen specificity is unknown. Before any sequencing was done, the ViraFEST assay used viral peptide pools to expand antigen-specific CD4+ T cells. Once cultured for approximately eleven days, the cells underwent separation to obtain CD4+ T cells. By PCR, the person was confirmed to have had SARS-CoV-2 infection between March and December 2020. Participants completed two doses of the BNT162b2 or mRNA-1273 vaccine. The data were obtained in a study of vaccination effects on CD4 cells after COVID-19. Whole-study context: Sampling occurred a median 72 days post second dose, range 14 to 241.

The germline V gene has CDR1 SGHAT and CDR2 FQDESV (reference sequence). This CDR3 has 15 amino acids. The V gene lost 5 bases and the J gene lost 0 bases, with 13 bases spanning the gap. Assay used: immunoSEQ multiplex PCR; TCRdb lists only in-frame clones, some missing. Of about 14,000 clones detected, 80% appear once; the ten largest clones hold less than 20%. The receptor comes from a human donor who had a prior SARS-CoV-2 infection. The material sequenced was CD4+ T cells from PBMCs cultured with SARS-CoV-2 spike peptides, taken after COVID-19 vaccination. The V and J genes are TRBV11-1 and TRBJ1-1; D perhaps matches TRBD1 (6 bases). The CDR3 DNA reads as TGTGCCAGCAGCATAGGGGGGTACATGAACACTGAAGCTTTCTTT. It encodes CASSIGGYMNTEAFF.